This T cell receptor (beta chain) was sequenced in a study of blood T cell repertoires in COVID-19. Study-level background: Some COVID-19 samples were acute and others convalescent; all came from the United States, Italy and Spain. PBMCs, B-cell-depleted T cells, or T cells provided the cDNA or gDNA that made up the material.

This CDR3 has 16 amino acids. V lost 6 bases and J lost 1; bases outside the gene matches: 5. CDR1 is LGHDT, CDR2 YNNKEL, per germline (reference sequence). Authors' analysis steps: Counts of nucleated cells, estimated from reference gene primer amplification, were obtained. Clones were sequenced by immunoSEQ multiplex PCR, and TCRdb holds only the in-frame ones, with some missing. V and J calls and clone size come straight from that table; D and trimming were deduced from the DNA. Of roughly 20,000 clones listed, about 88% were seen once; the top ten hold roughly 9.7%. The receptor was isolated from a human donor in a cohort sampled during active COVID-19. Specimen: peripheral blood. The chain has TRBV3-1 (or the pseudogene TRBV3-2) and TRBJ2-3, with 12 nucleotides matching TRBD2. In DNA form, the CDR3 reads TGTGCCAGCAGACGACTAGCGGGAGAGGGCACAGATACGCAGTATTTT. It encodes CASRRLAGEGTDTQYF.